One and the same sample provided the 11 T cell receptor beta chains below, sequenced in a study of radiotherapy plus CTLA-4 blockade in lung cancer. Measured with immunoSEQ multiplex PCR; TCRdb has only the in-frame clones, and not every one. The table records approximately 49,000 clones, about 85% of them present only once. This material consisted of peripheral blood, taken from a patient treated with radiotherapy plus ipilimumab. The receptors stem from a human donor with non-small cell lung cancer whose response to radiotherapy plus ipilimumab could not be evaluated.

The rearrangement joins TRBV11-3 to TRBJ2-2, with 7 bases lining up with TRBD1. Trimming took 5 bases from V and 3 from J; bases not matched to a gene: 6. This CDR3 region has 15 residues. Germline V gene lookup returns CDR1 SGHNT and CDR2 YENEEA. The CDR3, as DNA: TGTGCCAGCAGCCTACAGGGGTGGTACACCGGGGAGCTGTTTTTT. It encodes CASSLQGWYTGELFF.

This chain connects TRBV2 to TRBJ1-3; D may be TRBD1 (5 bases). Germline CDR1 is SNHLY and CDR2 is FYNNEI. The germline V and J ends were trimmed by 6 bases and 1 base, with 22 bases remaining between them. The CDR3 is 18 amino acids. DNA for the CDR3: TGTGCCAGCAGCCAAATTCCAGGGTTATTGGGATCTGGAAACACCATATATTTT. Amino acids: CASSQIPGLLGSGNTIYF.

This chain connects TRBV4-3 to TRBJ1-1; weak D call: TRBD1 (6 bases). From germline, CDR1 is LGHNA and CDR2 YSLEER. CDR3 length: 14 residues. V was shortened by 4 bases and J by 2 bases, with 11 bases between the two germline ends. CDR3 loop: CASSPGTLNTEAFF. The CDR3 DNA follows: TGCGCCAGCAGCCCTGGGACACTCAACACTGAAGCTTTCTTT.

The chain combines TRBV28 with TRBJ1-2; 8 bases fit TRBD1. Trimming removed 10 bases from V and 2 bases from J; junction bases left unmatched: 6. The CDR3 runs 13 residues. CDR1 is MDHEN and CDR2 is SYDVKM in the germline V gene. CDR3 region: CAIRTGGNYGYTF. The CDR3 DNA reads TGTGCCATCCGAACAGGGGGAAACTATGGCTACACCTTC.

The V gene is TRBV9, the J gene TRBJ2-1; 10 nucleotides agree with TRBD2. This CDR3 comprises 15 residues. Germline V lookup: CDR1 SGDLS, CDR2 YYNGEE. V shed 0 bases, J shed 4 bases, and the junction held 1 base outside the gene matches. CDR3: CASSVGTSGYNEQFF. Written as DNA, the CDR3 is TGTGCCAGCAGCGTAGGGACTAGCGGTTACAATGAGCAGTTCTTC.

The gene calls are TRBV6-1 and TRBJ2-7, with 7 bases fitting TRBD1. V was pared by 6 bases and J by 2 bases, with 10 bases of the junction left unmatched. The CDR3 runs 15 residues. Germline assignment: CDR1 MNHNS and CDR2 SASEGT. DNA for the CDR3: TGTGCCAGCAGGAGACCACAGGGGACCACCTACGAGCAGTACTTC. It translates to CASRRPQGTTYEQYF.

The chain links TRBV7-9 to TRBJ2-3; D unclear. Germline loops: CDR1 SEHNR, CDR2 FQNEAQ (reference sequence). V shed 3 bases and J shed 4 bases, with 5 bases lying between them. The CDR3 covers 12 residues. CDR3 protein: CASSFLADTQYF. The CDR3 region has the DNA TGTGCCAGCAGCTTCCTCGCAGATACGCAGTATTTT.

The rearrangement uses TRBV7-2 and TRBJ2-5, with a possible D match to TRBD2 (5 bases). Germline assignment: CDR1 SGHTA and CDR2 FQGNSA. This CDR3 is 15 amino acids long. V dropped 3 bases and J dropped 2 bases, with 13 bases sitting between them. DNA for the CDR3: TGTGCCAGCAGCTTTGCTAGCATGGAACAAGAGACCCAGTACTTC. It encodes CASSFASMEQETQYF.

V is TRBV28 and J is TRBJ2-2; possibly TRBD2 for D (6 bases). The CDR3 totals 16 residues. The germline CDR1 and CDR2 sequences are MDHEN and SYDVKM. V dropped 3 bases and J dropped 5 bases, with 16 bases sitting between them. The CDR3 protein is CASSFPQVGGTGELFF. The CDR3 region has the DNA TGTGCCAGCAGTTTCCCACAGGTGGGGGGTACCGGGGAGCTGTTTTTT.

The J gene is TRBJ2-2, the V gene TRBV4-1, with D tentatively TRBD2 (6 bases). The CDR3 contains 13 residues. Germline loops: CDR1 MGHRA, CDR2 YSYEKL. The V and J ends lost 5 bases and 8 bases respectively, with 12 bases between them. CDR3: CASSSLAGGELFF. The CDR3 coding sequence is TGCGCCAGCAGCTCCCTCGCGGGGGGGGAGCTGTTTTTT.

This clone has just one count. The rearrangement uses TRBV18 and TRBJ1-1, with 9 bases identical to TRBD1. J gave up 0 bases and V 6 bases, and 8 bases lay outside the gene matches. Germline CDR1 reads KGHSH; CDR2 reads LQKENI. This CDR3 comprises 16 residues. This CDR3 reads CASSPGTGWLNTEAFF. CDR3 coding DNA: TGTGCCAGCTCCCCAGGGACAGGGTGGCTGAACACTGAAGCTTTCTTT.